This T cell receptor beta chain came from a study of blood T cell repertoires in COVID-19. Turning to the study itself: The United States, Italy and Spain were the sources of the acute and convalescent COVID-19 samples. PBMCs, B-cell-depleted T cells, or T cells were the source of the cDNA or gDNA that made up the material.

Symptom resolution, clearance, or two negative PCRs marked donors in Cohort 3 as recovered. CDR3 length: 13 residues. Germline V gene lookup returns CDR1 MNHEY and CDR2 SVGEGT. The V segment lost 2 bases and the J segment 11 bases; nucleotides outside the gene matches: 6. In the study's own analysis: Amplifying reference gene primers gave estimates of nucleated cell counts. Data came from immunoSEQ multiplex PCR; TCRdb stores just in-frame clones and leaves some out. V and J calls and clone size are those listed in that table; D and trimming were worked out from the DNA. The sample lists about 220,000 clones; roughly 90% were seen once.

The TCR was taken from a woman aged 25 to 39 who had recovered from COVID-19. Sequencing input: PBMCs or T cells enriched from blood (not recorded which). J is TRBJ1-1 and V is TRBV6-2 or TRBV6-3, with 9 bases identical to TRBD1. The CDR3 sequence is CASSYTQQGAAFF. Here the CDR3 DNA reads TGTGCCAGCAGTTACACACAACAGGGGGCGGCTTTCTTT.